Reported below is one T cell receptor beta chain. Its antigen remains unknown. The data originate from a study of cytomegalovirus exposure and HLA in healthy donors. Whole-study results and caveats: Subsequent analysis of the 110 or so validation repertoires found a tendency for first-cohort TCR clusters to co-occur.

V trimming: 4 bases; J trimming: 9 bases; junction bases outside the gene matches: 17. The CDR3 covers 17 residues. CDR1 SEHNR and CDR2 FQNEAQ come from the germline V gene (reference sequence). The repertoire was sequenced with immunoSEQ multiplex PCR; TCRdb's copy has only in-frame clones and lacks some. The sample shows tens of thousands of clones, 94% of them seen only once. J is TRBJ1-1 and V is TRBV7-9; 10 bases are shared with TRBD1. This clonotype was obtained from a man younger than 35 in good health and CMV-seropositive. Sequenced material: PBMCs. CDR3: CASSSPHKTGGEFKAFF. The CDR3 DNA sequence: TGTGCCAGCAGCTCGCCCCACAAGACAGGGGGCGAATTCAAAGCTTTCTTT.